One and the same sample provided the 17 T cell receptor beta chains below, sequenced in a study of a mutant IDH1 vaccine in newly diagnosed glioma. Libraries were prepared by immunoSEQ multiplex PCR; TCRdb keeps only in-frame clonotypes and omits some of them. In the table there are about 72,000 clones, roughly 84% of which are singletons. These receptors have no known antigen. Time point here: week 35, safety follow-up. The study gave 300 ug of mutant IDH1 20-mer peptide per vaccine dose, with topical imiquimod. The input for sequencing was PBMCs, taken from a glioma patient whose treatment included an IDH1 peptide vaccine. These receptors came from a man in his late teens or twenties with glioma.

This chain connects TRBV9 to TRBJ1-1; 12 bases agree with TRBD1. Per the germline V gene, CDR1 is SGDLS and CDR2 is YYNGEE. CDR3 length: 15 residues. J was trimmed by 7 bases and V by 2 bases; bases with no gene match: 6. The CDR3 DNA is TGTGCCAGCAGCGTTGGGACAGGGGGCTTTCGTGAAGCTTTCTTT. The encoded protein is CASSVGTGGFREAFF.

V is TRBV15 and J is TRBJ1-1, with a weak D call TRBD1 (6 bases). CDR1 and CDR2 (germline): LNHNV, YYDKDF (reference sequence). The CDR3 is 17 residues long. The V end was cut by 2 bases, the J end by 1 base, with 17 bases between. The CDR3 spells CATSRIRDNRRNTEAFF. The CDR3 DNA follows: TGTGCCACCAGCAGAATCCGGGACAACCGTCGGAACACTGAAGCTTTCTTT. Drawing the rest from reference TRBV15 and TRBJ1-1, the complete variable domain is DAMVIQNPRYQVTQFGKPVTLSCSQTLNHNVMYWYQQKSSQAPKLLFHYYDKDFNNEADTPDNFQSRRPNTSFCFLDIRSPGLGDTAMYLCATSRIRDNRRNTEAFFGQGTRLTVV.

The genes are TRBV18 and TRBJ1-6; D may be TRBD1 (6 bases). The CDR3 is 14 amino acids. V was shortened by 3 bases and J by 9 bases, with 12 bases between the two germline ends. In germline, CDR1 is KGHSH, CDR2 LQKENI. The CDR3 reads CASSPGQNPSPLHF. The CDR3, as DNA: TGTGCCAGCTCACCCGGACAGAACCCTTCACCCCTCCACTTT. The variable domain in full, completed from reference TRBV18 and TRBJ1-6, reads NAGVMQNPRHLVRRRGQEARLRCSPMKGHSHVYWYRQLPEEGLKFMVYLQKENIIDESGMPKERFSAEFPKEGPSILRIQQVVRGDSAAYFCASSPGQNPSPLHFGNGTRLTVT.

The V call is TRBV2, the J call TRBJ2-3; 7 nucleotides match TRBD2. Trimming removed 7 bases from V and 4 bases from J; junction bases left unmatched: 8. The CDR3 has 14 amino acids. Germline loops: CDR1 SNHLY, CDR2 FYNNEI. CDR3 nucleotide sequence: TGTGCCAGCACCATAGGACTAGTCTCAGATACGCAGTATTTT. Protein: CASTIGLVSDTQYF.

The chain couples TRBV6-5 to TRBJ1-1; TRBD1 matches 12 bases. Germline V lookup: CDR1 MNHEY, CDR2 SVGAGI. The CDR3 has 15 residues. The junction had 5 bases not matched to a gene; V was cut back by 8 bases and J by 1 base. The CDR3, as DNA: TGTGCCAGCGAGGGGGACAGGGGGCCGAACACTGAAGCTTTCTTT. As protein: CASEGDRGPNTEAFF.

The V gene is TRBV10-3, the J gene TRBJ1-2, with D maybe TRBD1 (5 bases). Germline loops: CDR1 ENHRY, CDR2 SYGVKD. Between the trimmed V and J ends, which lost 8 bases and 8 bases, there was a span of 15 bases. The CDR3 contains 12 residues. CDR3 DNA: TGTGCCATCGGCAGGGTAAATGAAGGCTACACCTTC. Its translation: CAIGRVNEGYTF.

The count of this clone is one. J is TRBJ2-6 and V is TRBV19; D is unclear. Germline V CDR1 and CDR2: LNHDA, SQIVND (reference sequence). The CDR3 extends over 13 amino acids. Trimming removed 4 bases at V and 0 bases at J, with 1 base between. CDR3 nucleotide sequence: TGTGCCAGTAGTACCTCTGGGGCCAACGTCCTGACTTTC. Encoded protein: CASSTSGANVLTF.

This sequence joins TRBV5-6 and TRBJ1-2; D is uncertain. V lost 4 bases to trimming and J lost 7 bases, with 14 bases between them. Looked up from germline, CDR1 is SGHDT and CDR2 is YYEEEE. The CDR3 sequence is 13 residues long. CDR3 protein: CASSPRGVSGYTF. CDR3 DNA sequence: TGTGCCAGCAGCCCTCGCGGAGTCAGTGGCTACACCTTC.

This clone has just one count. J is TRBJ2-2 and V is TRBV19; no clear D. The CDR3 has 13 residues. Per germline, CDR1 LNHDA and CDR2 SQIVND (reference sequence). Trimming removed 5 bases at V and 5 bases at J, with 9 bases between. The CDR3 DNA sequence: TGTGCCAGTAGTCTAGTCCTAACCGGGGAGCTGTTTTTT. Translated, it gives CASSLVLTGELFF.

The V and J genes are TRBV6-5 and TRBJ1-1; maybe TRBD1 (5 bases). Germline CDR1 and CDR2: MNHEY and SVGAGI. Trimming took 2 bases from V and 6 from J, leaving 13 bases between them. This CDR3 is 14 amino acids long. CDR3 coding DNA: TGTGCCAGCAGTTACACAAGGGGTGGTTCTGAAGCTTTCTTT. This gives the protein CASSYTRGGSEAFF.

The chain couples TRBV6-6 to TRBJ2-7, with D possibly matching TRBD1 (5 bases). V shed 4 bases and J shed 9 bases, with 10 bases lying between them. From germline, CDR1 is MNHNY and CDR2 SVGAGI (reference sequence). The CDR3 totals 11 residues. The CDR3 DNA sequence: TGTGCCAGCAGTTCAGGGCGATCGCAGTACTTC. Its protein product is CASSSGRSQYF.

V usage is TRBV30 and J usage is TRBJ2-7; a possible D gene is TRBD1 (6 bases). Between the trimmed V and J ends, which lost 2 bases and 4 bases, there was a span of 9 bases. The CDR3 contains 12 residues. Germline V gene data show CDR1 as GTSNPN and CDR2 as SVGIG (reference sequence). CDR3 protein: CAWSQQGYEQYF. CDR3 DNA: TGTGCCTGGAGTCAACAGGGATACGAGCAGTACTTC.

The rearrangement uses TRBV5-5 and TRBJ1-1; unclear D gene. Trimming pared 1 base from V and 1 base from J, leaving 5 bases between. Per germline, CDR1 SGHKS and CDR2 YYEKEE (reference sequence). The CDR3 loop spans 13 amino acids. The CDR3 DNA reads TGTGCCAGCAGCTTGTGGGGGAACACTGAAGCTTTCTTT. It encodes CASSLWGNTEAFF. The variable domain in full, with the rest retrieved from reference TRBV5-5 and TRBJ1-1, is DAGVTQSPTHLIKTRGQQVTLRCSPISGHKSVSWYQQVLGQGPQFIFQYYEKEERGRGNFPDRFSARQFPNYSSELNVNALLLGDSALYLCASSLWGNTEAFFGQGTRLTVV.

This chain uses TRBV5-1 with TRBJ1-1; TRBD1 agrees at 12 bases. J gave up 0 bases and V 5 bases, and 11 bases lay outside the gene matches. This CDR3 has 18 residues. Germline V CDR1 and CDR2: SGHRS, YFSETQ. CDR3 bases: TGCGCCAGCAGTGGGGACAGGGGGCTCGGGGGGATGAACACTGAAGCTTTCTTT. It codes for CASSGDRGLGGMNTEAFF.

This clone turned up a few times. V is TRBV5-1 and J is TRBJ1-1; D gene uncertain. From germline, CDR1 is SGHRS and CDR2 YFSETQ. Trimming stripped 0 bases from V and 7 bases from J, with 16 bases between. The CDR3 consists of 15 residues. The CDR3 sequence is CASSLEVVPKHEAFF. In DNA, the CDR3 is TGCGCCAGCAGCTTGGAGGTGGTCCCAAAACATGAAGCTTTCTTT.

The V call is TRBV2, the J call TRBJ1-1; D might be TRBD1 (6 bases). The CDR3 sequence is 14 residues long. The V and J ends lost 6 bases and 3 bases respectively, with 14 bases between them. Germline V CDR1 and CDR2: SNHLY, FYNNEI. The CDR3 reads CASSGQRGDTEAFF. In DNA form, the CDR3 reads TGTGCCAGCAGCGGACAGAGGGGGGACACTGAAGCTTTCTTT.

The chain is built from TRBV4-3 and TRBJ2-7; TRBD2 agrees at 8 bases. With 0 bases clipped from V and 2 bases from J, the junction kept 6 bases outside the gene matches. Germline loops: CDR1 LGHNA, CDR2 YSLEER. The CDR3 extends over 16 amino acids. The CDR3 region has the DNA TGCGCCAGCAGCCAAGATCTCGGAGCGGGGGCCTACGAGCAGTACTTC. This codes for CASSQDLGAGAYEQYF.